This T cell receptor beta chain was found in a study of blood T cell repertoires in COVID-19. Study details: T cells, B-cell-depleted T cells, or PBMCs provided the cDNA or gDNA that served as material.

This clone has a single count. There are 17 residues in the CDR3. The ends lost 1 base at V and 3 bases at J; junction bases unmatched: 12. CDR1 SQVTM and CDR2 ANQGSEA come from the germline V gene. Assay: immunoSEQ multiplex PCR; the TCRdb copy retains only in-frame clones and omits some. This sample has some 70,000 clones, with 90% found just once. This sequence was found in a man aged 50 to 60 with COVID-19, enrolled during active disease. The chain couples TRBV29-1 to TRBJ2-7; 10 bases agree with TRBD2. The sample was peripheral blood. CDR3 in DNA: TGCAGCGTTGAAGGTCTAGCGGGAGCCCAGGGGCTCTACGAGCAGTACTTC. This sequence encodes CSVEGLAGAQGLYEQYF.